The source of this T cell receptor (beta chain) is a study of T cell responses to AZD1222 COVID-19 vaccine. Study-level results: AZD1222 recipients seropositive at baseline numbered only six or seven. Spike-specific TCR depth and breadth grew after two AZD1222 doses. White British people made up most donors, females outnumbered males, and clonal diversity was possibly underestimated. Spike was spanned by vaccine-associated CD4 TCRs, which were dominant at 160-218 and 743-854.

Measured with immunoSEQ multiplex PCR; TCRdb has only the in-frame clones, and not every one. The profile covers about 200,000 clones, with about 92% appearing a single time and around 3.6% taken by the ten largest. About this clone: Its target is unknown.

Per germline, CDR1 SGDLS and CDR2 YYNGEE. This CDR3 has 14 residues. V was clipped by 0 bases and J by 4 bases, with 10 bases between them. This receptor was taken from an adult who received the MenACWY meningococcal vaccine as a control. The chain combines TRBV9 with TRBJ1-2, with no clear D. The specimen comprised peripheral blood, sampled 28 days after the second dose of the MenACWY control vaccine. CDR3 protein: CASSVDGGSYGYTF. CDR3 coding DNA: TGTGCCAGCAGCGTAGATGGAGGATCCTATGGCTACACCTTC. The full variable domain, with the rest looked up from reference TRBV9 and TRBJ1-2, is DSGVTQTPKHLITATGQRVTLRCSPRSGDLSVYWYQQSLDQGLQFLIQYYNGEERAKGNILERFSAQQFPDLHSELNLSSLELGDSALYFCASSVDGGSYGYTFGSGTRLTVV.